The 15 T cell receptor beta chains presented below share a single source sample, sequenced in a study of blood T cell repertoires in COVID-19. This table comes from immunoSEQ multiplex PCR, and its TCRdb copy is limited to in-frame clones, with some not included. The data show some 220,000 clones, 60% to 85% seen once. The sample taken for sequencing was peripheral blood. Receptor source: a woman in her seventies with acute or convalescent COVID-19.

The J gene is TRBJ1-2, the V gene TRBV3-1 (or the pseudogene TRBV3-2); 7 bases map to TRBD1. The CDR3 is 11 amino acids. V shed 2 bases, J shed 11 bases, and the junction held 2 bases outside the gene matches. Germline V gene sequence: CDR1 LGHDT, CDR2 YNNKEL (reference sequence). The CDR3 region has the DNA TGTGCCAGCAGCCAAAGACAGGGTTACACCTTC. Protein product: CASSQRQGYTF.

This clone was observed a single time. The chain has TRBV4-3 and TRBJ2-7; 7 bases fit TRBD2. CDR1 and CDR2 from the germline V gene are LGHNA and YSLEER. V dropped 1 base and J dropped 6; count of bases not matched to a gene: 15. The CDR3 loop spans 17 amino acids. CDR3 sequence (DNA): TGCGCCAGCAGCCAAGGTCCCGCCGGGGGGACGGGGAGCGAGCAGTACTTC. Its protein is CASSQGPAGGTGSEQYF.

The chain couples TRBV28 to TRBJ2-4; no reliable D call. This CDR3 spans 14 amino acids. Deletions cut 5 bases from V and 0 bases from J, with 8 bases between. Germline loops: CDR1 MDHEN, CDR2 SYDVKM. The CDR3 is CASSPQRAKNIQYF. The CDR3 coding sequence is TGTGCCAGCAGTCCACAGAGAGCCAAAAACATTCAGTACTTC.

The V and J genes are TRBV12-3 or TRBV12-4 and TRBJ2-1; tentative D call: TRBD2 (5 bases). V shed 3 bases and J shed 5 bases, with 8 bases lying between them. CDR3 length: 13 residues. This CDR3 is CASSFLGDNEQFF. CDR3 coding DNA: TGTGCCAGCAGTTTTTTGGGAGACAATGAGCAGTTCTTC.

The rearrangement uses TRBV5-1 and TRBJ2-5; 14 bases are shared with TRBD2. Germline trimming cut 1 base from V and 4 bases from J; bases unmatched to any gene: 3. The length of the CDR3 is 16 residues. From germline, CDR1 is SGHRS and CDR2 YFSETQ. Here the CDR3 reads CASSLRTSGGRETQYF. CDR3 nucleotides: TGCGCCAGCAGCTTGCGGACTAGCGGGGGGAGAGAGACCCAGTACTTC.

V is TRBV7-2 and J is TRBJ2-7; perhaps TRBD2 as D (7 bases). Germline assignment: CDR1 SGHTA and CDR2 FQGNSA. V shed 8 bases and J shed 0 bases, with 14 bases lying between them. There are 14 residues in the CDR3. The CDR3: CASGGGRYSYEQYF. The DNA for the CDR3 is TGTGCCAGCGGGGGGGGGCGTTACTCCTACGAGCAGTACTTC.

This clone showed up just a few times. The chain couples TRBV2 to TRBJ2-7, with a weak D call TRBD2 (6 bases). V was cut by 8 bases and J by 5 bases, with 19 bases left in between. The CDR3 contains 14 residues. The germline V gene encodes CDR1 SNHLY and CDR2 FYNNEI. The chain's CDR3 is CASYRTTLRDEQYF. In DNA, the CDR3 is TGTGCCAGCTACCGGACTACCCTTAGGGACGAGCAGTACTTC. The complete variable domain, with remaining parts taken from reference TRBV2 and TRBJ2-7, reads EPEVTQTPSHQVTQMGQEVILRCVPISNHLYFYWYRQILGQKVEFLVSFYNNEISEKSEIFDDQFSVERPDGSNFTLKIRSTKLEDSAMYFCASYRTTLRDEQYFGPGTRLTVT.

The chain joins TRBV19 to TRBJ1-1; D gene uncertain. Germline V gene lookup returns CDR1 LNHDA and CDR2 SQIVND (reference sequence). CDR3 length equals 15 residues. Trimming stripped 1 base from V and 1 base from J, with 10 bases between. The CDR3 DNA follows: TGTGCCAGTAGTATAGTAGCCGGGGAGAACACTGAAGCTTTCTTT. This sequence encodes CASSIVAGENTEAFF. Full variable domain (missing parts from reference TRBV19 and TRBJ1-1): DGGITQSPKYLFRKEGQNVTLSCEQNLNHDAMYWYRQDPGQGLRLIYYSQIVNDFQKGDIAEGYSVSREKKESFPLTVTSAQKNPTAFYLCASSIVAGENTEAFFGQGTRLTVV.

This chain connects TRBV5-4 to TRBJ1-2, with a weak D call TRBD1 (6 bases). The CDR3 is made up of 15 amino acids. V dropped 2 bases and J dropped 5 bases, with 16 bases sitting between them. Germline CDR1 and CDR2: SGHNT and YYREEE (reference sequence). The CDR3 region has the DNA TGTGCCAGCAGCTTCCCGACAGGCCGAAGGTATGGCTACACCTTC. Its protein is CASSFPTGRRYGYTF.

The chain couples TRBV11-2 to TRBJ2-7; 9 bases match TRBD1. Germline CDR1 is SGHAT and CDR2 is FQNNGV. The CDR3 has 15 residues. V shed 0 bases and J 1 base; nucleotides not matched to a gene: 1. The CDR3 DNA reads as TGTGCCAGCAGCTTAGAGGGGACAGGGTCCTACGAGCAGTACTTC. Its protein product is CASSLEGTGSYEQYF.

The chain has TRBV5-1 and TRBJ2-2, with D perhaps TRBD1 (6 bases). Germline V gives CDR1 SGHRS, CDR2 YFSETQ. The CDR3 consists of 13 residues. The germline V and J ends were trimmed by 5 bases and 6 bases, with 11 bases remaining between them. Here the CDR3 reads CASREGDAGELFF. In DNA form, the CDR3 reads TGCGCCAGCAGAGAGGGGGATGCCGGGGAGCTGTTTTTT.

This chain's CDR3 is CASSSISTGEGDTQYF. CDR3 nucleotide sequence: TGTGCCAGCAGCTCGATATCAACGGGGGAGGGGGATACGCAGTATTTT. The chain has TRBV11-2 and TRBJ2-3; TRBD2 agrees at 7 bases. From germline, CDR1 is SGHAT and CDR2 FQNNGV. V lost 4 bases and J lost 6; bases outside the gene matches: 13. CDR3 size: 16 residues.

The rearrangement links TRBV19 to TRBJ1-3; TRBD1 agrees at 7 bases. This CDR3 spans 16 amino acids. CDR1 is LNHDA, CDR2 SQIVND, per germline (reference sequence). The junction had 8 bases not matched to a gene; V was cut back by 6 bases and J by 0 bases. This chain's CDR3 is CASRVDRDDSGNTIYF. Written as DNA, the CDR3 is TGTGCCAGTAGGGTAGACAGGGATGACTCTGGAAACACCATATATTTT.

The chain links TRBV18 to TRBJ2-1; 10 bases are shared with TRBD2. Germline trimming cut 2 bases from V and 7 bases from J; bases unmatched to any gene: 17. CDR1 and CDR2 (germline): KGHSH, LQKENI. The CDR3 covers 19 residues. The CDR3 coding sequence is TGTGCCAGCTCACCATGGAGAGTGGTTCCAGCGGGGGGGCTAAATGAGCAGTTCTTC. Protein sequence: CASSPWRVVPAGGLNEQFF.

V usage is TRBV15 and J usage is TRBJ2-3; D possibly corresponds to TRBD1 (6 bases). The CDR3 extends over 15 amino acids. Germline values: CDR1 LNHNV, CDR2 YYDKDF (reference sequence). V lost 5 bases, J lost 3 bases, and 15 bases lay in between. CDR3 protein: CATSAGDGFTDTQYF. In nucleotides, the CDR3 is TGTGCCACCAGCGCAGGGGACGGATTTACAGATACGCAGTATTTT.